A selection of T cell receptor beta chains follows, all from one sample in a study of blood T cell repertoires in COVID-19. Produced via immunoSEQ multiplex PCR; TCRdb's table is partial and in-frame only. The data show approximately 160,000 clones, 86% seen once. The sample comprised peripheral blood. Receptors were obtained from a woman in her 70s with acute or convalescent COVID-19. CDR3s include the opening cysteine and the closing phenylalanine or tryptophan. The D gene is left open where the match is weak. Part of the rows lack a size; the others show once, few, many or a class for expanded clones.

D,size,J,V,CDR3,DNA
TRBD1,few,TRBJ1-3,TRBV10-2,CASSRDRGSPGGNTIYF,TGCGCCAGCAGCCGAGACAGGGGTTCTCCGGGTGGAAACACCATATATTTT
NA,NA,TRBJ2-7,TRBV19,CASSIGHDYEQYF,TGTGCCAGTAGTATAGGACACGACTACGAGCAGTACTTC
TRBD1,NA,TRBJ1-5,TRBV25-1,CASRGTGVQPQHF,TGTGCCAGCAGAGGGACAGGGGTTCAGCCCCAGCATTTT
TRBD1,NA,TRBJ2-7,TRBV13,CASSSPGTGLYEQYF,TGTGCCAGCAGCTCCCCCGGGACAGGCCTCTACGAGCAGTACTTC
TRBD1,NA,TRBJ1-2,TRBV28,CASSLDRPLGYGYTF,TGTGCCAGCAGTCTGGACAGGCCTCTCGGCTATGGCTACACCTTC
NA,NA,TRBJ2-3,TRBV13,CASSRHLVPSPTDTQYF,TGTGCCAGCAGCCGCCATCTCGTCCCGAGCCCCACAGATACGCAGTATTTT
NA,NA,TRBJ1-6,TRBV27,CASRRMFSYNSPLHF,TGTGCCAGCAGGAGGATGTTCTCCTATAATTCACCCCTCCACTTT
NA,once,TRBJ1-1,TRBV5-4,CASSLGGTTEAFF,TGTGCCAGCAGCTTGGGAGGCACCACTGAAGCTTTCTTT
TRBD1,NA,TRBJ2-7,TRBV6-5,CASSYDLPGQGNEQYF,TGTGCCAGCAGTTACGACCTCCCGGGACAGGGGAACGAGCAGTACTTC
NA,NA,TRBJ1-6,TRBV19,CASSIDEGANSPLHF,TGTGCCAGTAGTATAGATGAGGGTGCCAATTCACCCCTCCACTTT
NA,NA,TRBJ2-7,TRBV28,CASSSPDGYYEQYF,TGTGCCAGCAGTTCTCCAGACGGGTACTACGAGCAGTACTTC
NA,NA,TRBJ1-2,TRBV27,CASSRPGYGYTF,TGTGCCAGCAGCCGACCGGGCTATGGCTACACCTTC
NA,NA,TRBJ1-1,TRBV6-4,CASRSGVGTEAFF,TGTGCCAGCAGGTCGGGGGTGGGCACTGAAGCTTTCTTT
NA,NA,TRBJ1-4,TRBV19,CASSRDINEKLFF,TGTGCCAGTAGTAGGGACATTAATGAAAAACTGTTTTTT
TRBD1,NA,TRBJ1-2,TRBV4-2,CASSTPTGAYGYTF,TGTGCCAGCAGCACCCCGACAGGGGCCTATGGCTACACCTTC
TRBD1,NA,TRBJ1-3,TRBV9,CASSVSADRVGNTIYF,TGTGCCAGCAGCGTATCCGCCGACAGGGTTGGAAACACCATATATTTT
TRBD1,NA,TRBJ1-2,TRBV7-9,CASSWDRIYGYTF,TGTGCCAGCAGCTGGGACAGAATCTATGGCTACACCTTC